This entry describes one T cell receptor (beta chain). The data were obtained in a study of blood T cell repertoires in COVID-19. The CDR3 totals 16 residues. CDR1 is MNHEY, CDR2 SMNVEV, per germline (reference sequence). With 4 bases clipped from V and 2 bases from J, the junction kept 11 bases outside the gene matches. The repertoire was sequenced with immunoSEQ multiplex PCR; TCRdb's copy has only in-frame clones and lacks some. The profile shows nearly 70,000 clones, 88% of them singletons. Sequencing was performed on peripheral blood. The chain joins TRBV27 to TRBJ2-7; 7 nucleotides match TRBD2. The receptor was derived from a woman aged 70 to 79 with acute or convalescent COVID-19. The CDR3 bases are TGTGCCAGCAGTTCACCTCCACGGCTAGCGGCCTACGAGCAGTACTTC. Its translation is CASSSPPRLAAYEQYF.